This T cell receptor (beta chain) was profiled in a study of post-analysis software for immune sequencing data. Study-level background: Recorded disease courses covered relapsing-remitting, secondary progressive and progressive-relapsing multiple sclerosis. Some patients had no subtype annotation.

J gave up 1 base and V 4 bases, and 9 bases lay outside the gene matches. Germline CDR1 is MNHEY and CDR2 is SVGEGT. The CDR3 runs 17 residues. For this clonotype: The antigen remains undetermined.

Study-wide results and limits: About five TRBV segments occurring more often in patients than controls included TRBV5-6, TRBV5-1 and TRBV20-1. The normalized Chao1 diversity of multiple sclerosis patients was significantly lower than that of controls. With F measure, samples from one preparation batch clustered together strongly.

Built from TCR beta cDNA, the libraries had unique molecular identifiers in them. Using its own MiXCR run on the PCR reads, TCRdb lists one record per CDR3 protein. This sample has around 400,000 distinct CDR3 sequences, with roughly 30% found just once. V usage is TRBV6-2 or TRBV6-3 and J usage is TRBJ2-7; 11 bases fit TRBD2. This sequence originates from a girl between 10 and 17 years old with multiple sclerosis. Input material: blood. The CDR3: CASSFRQTSGVSYEQYF. CDR3 bases: TGTGCCAGCAGTTTCCGGCAGACTAGCGGGGTTTCCTACGAGCAGTACTTC.